The 18 T cell receptor beta chains listed next were all sequenced from one sample in a study of molecular identifiers for immune sequencing clone quantification. TCRdb independently ran MiXCR on the PCR reads; one entry per CDR3 protein. In the table there are about 640,000 distinct CDR3 sequences, 15% to 20% of which are singletons. Material for sequencing was naive CD8+ T cells from blood, with Jurkat cell RNA spiked in. The subset is: FACS-sorted CD8+CD4-CCR7+CD45RA+ naive T cells. The receptor source for this set is a human donor in good health. Some libraries in this study had Jurkat cell RNA spiked in.

The chain combines TRBV24-1 with TRBJ2-1; TRBD1 agrees at 12 bases. Germline V CDR1 and CDR2: KGHDR, SFDVKD. Trimming cost V 4 bases and J 14 bases; bases outside gene matches: 5. There are 13 residues in the CDR3. The CDR3 DNA reads as TGTGCCACCAGTGACACCGGGACAGGGGGCGAGTTCTTC. It translates to CATSDTGTGGEFF.

In this sample, this clonotype turned up many times. The chain couples TRBV2 to TRBJ1-2; D gene uncertain. Trimming pared 1 base from V and 3 bases from J, leaving 9 bases between. Germline V lookup: CDR1 SNHLY, CDR2 FYNNEI. The CDR3 spans 14 residues. The CDR3 is CASSEVGQYYGYTF. The CDR3 DNA follows: TGTGCCAGCAGTGAAGTTGGGCAGTACTATGGCTACACCTTC.

Note on this clonotype: This may arise from a read error, as a much more abundant clone is one base away. The V call is TRBV20-1, the J call TRBJ2-1; D is possibly TRBD1 (5 bases). Germline V gene lookup returns CDR1 DFQATT and CDR2 SNEGSKA (reference sequence). The CDR3 has 17 residues. This CDR3 reads CSARPTAHEGVNNEQSF. The CDR3 DNA follows: TGCAGTGCTAGACCAACCGCTCATGAAGGGGTCAACAATGAGCAGTCCTTC.

This clonotype was found many times. This chain connects TRBV7-6 to TRBJ1-4; possible D gene TRBD1, 6 bases. The CDR3 is 16 residues long. CDR1 is SGHVS, CDR2 FNYEAQ, per germline. Trimming left V 4 bases short and J 7 bases short, with 19 bases between. The CDR3: CASSWGPSGGGEKLFF. The DNA of the CDR3 is TGTGCCAGCAGCTGGGGGCCCTCCGGAGGAGGTGAAAAACTGTTTTTT. The variable domain in full, completed from reference TRBV7-6 and TRBJ1-4, reads GAGVSQSPRYKVTKRGQDVALRCDPISGHVSLYWYRQALGQGPEFLTYFNYEAQQDKSGLPNDRFSAERPEGSISTLTIQRTEQRDSAMYRCASSWGPSGGGEKLFFGSGTQLSVL.

V and J are TRBV4-3 and TRBJ2-7, with D possibly being TRBD1 (6 bases). The CDR3 runs 16 residues. The germline CDR1 and CDR2 sequences are LGHNA and YSLEER. V shed 0 bases and J shed 2 bases, with 14 bases lying between them. This CDR3 is CASSQDGGYPTYEQYF. Written as DNA, the CDR3 is TGCGCCAGCAGCCAAGATGGGGGCTACCCCACCTACGAGCAGTACTTC.

This clonotype was found a few times. V gene TRBV19 combines with J gene TRBJ1-2; D is ambiguous. The CDR3 covers 13 residues. Germline V gene data show CDR1 as LNHDA and CDR2 as SQIVND (reference sequence). Trimming removed 3 bases from V and 5 bases from J, with 10 bases in between. CDR3 protein: CASSIMSTYGYTF. CDR3 bases: TGTGCCAGTAGTATCATGTCCACGTATGGCTACACCTTC.

This clonotype was counted at least ten times. The gene calls are TRBV7-2 and TRBJ2-7; D is unclear. The CDR3 consists of 12 residues. With 4 bases removed from V and 2 bases from J, the gap between germline ends came to 6 bases. Per the germline V gene, CDR1 is SGHTA and CDR2 is FQGNSA. The CDR3 is CASSYPPYEQYF. The CDR3 DNA reads TGTGCCAGCAGCTACCCACCCTACGAGCAGTACTTC. Looking up the rest from reference TRBV7-2 and TRBJ2-7 gives the full variable domain: GAGVSQSPSNKVTEKGKDVELRCDPISGHTALYWYRQSLGQGLEFLIYFQGNSAPDKSGLPSDRFSAERTGGSVSTLTIQRTQQEDSAVYLCASSYPPYEQYFGPGTRLTVT.

A note on this clonotype: This sequence may be a read error, since a much larger clone differs from it by one base. The chain couples TRBV7-9 to TRBJ2-7, with no clear D. In germline, CDR1 is SEHNR, CDR2 FQNEAQ (reference sequence). V lost 8 bases and J lost 2, with 16 bases in between. This CDR3 region has 14 residues. CDR3 DNA sequence: TGTGCCAGCGGCGGAGTAGTGTCTCCCTACGAGCAGTACTTC. Protein product: CASGGVVSPYEQYF.

The gene calls are TRBV3-1 and TRBJ2-5, with D perhaps given as TRBD1 or TRBD2 (5 bases each). V lost 9 bases and J 0 bases, leaving 11 bases between the germline ends. The CDR3 runs 13 residues. Germline-derived CDR1 and CDR2 are LGHDT and YNNKEL (reference sequence). The CDR3 coding sequence is TGTGCCAGTGTAGGGGAGTACCAAGAGACCCAGTACTTC. Translation: CASVGEYQETQYF.

The V gene is TRBV6-2 or TRBV6-3, the J gene TRBJ2-1; 10 bases match TRBD2. This CDR3 comprises 16 residues. Germline CDR1 reads MNHEY; CDR2 reads SVGEGT. V lost 7 bases to trimming and J lost 6 bases; unmatched junction nucleotides: 12. CDR3 in amino acids: CASKWVGTSVCNEQFF. The CDR3 DNA reads TGTGCCAGCAAGTGGGTTGGGACTAGCGTCTGCAATGAGCAGTTCTTC.

Regarding this clonotype: Being one base from a much bigger clone, this may be a read error. This chain joins TRBV20-1 and TRBJ1-5; 9 bases are a match to TRBD1. The CDR3 has 16 amino acids. Germline V gene lookup returns CDR1 DFQATT and CDR2 SNEGSKA (reference sequence). CDR3 sequence (DNA): TGCAGTTCTAGAGATCCGGGACAGGGAGTCGATCAGCCCCAGCATTTT. It encodes CSSRDPGQGVDQPQHF.

This clonotype was seen a few times. The J gene is TRBJ2-1, the V gene TRBV6-5, with 7 bases lining up with TRBD2. CDR1 and CDR2 from the germline V gene are MNHEY and SVGAGI. CDR3 length: 14 amino acids. Trimming cost V 2 bases and J 5 bases; bases outside gene matches: 3. The CDR3 DNA sequence: TGTGCCAGCAGTTACGCGGCGGGAGACAATGAGCAGTTCTTC. Its translation: CASSYAAGDNEQFF.

This clonotype was counted between two and nine times. The rearrangement joins TRBV7-2 to TRBJ1-2; TRBD1 aligns across 7 bases. The V segment lost 5 bases and the J segment 3 bases; nucleotides outside the gene matches: 6. This CDR3 spans 14 amino acids. Germline CDR1 SGHTA, CDR2 FQGNSA. The chain's CDR3 is CASSRRDRDYGYTF. The CDR3 nucleotides read TGTGCCAGCAGCCGTCGGGACAGAGACTATGGCTACACCTTC.

This clonotype was seen only a few times. V is TRBV6-6 and J is TRBJ2-5, with D possibly being TRBD1 or TRBD2 (5 bases each). The CDR3 length is 15 residues. V dropped 0 bases and J dropped 5 bases, with 13 bases sitting between them. The germline CDR1 and CDR2 sequences are MNHNY and SVGAGI (reference sequence). The CDR3 DNA sequence: TGTGCCAGCAGTTACTCGGACAACAGGAGGGAGACCCAGTACTTC. Its protein product is CASSYSDNRRETQYF.

This clonotype occurred many times. Given a much more abundant clone one base away, this may be a read error. The gene calls are TRBV12-3 or TRBV12-4 and TRBJ2-3, with D uncertain. The ends were cut back, 3 bases at V and 0 bases at J, with 7 bases in the middle. The CDR3 runs to 14 residues. The CDR3 DNA reads as TGTGCCAGCAGTTTTGACACTAGCACAGATACGCAGTATTTT. Residues: CASSFDTSTDTQYF.

In its sample, this clonotype was seen a few times. This chain uses TRBV7-9 with TRBJ1-1; 8 nucleotides agree with TRBD1. The V gene's germline CDR1 is SEHNR and CDR2 FQNEAQ (reference sequence). J was trimmed by 5 bases and V by 5 bases; bases with no gene match: 10. The CDR3 is 15 residues long. CDR3 nucleotide sequence: TGTGCCAGCAGCATAACAGGGGGGCTGAGGACTGAAGCTTTCTTT. This translates into CASSITGGLRTEAFF. Full variable domain (remainder filled in from reference TRBV7-9 and TRBJ1-1): DTGVSQNPRHKITKRGQNVTFRCDPISEHNRLYWYRQTLGQGPEFLTYFQNEAQLEKSRLLSDRFSAERPKGSFSTLEIQRTEQGDSAMYLCASSITGGLRTEAFFGQGTRLTVV.

A few counts support this clonotype. The chain carries TRBV10-2 and TRBJ2-7; D not resolved. Germline V CDR1 and CDR2: WSHSY, SAAADI. CDR3 length: 14 residues. With 0 bases removed from V and 5 bases from J, the gap between germline ends came to 11 bases. The CDR3 protein is CASSESIMVDEQYF. The CDR3 nucleotides read TGCGCCAGCAGTGAGTCGATAATGGTAGACGAGCAGTACTTC.

This clonotype was picked up many times. The chain employs TRBV4-3 and TRBJ1-1; a possible D gene is TRBD1 (5 bases). CDR1 LGHNA and CDR2 YSLEER come from the germline V gene. Trimming shortened V by 0 bases and J by 1 base, and 12 bases separated the two germline ends. The CDR3 length is 16 residues. Here the CDR3 DNA reads TGCGCCAGCAGCCAAGATAGAAGGGGAACGAACACTGAAGCTTTCTTT. Protein sequence: CASSQDRRGTNTEAFF.